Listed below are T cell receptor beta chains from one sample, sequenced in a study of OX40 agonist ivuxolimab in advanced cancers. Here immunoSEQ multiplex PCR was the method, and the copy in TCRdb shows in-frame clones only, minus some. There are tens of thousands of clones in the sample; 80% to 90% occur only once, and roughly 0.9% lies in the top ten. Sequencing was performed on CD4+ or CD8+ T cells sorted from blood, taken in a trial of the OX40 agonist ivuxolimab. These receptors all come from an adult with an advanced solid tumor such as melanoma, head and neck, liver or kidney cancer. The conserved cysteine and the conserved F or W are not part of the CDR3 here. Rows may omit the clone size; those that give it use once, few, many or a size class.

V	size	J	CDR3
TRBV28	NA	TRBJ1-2	ASSSWWRENNYGYT
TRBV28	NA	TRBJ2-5	ASSFSGVGQETQY
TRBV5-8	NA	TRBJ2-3	ASSPRLAAGTDTQY
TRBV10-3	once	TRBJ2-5	AISAASGRSGETQY
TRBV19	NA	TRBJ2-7	ASSSTSGSNEQY
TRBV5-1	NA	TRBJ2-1	ASSLTSGGAGEQF
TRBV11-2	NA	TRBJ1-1	ASSLGRGTLGDTEAF
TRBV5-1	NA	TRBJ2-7	ASSHRGDRDEQY
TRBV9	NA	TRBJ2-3	ASSVTSGRTDTQY
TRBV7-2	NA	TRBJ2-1	ASSLSGNPSYNEQF
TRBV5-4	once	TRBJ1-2	ASSSWTRGLNGYT
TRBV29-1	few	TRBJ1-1	SVGGRLNTEAF
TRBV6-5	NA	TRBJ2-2	ASSYLEVGELF
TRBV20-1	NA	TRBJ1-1	SARENTEAF
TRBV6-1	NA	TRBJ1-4	ASSEGGRDREKLF
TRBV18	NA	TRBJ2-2	ASSPNRGDTGELF
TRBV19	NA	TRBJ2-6	ASSLFHRETGANVLT
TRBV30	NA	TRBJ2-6	AWSTGSGRSGANVLT
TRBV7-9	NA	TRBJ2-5	ASNDEETQY
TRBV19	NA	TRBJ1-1	ASSHMNTEAF
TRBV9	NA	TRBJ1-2	ASSLRTEANYGYT
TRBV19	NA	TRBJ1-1	ASSIGTNTEAF